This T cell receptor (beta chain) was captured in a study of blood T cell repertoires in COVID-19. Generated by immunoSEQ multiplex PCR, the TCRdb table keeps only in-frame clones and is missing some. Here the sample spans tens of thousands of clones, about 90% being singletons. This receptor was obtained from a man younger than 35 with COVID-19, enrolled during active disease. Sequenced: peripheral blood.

CDR3 bases: TGTGCCAGCAGAAATAGACAGGGCATGGGCTATAATTCACCCCTCCACTTT. Residues: CASRNRQGMGYNSPLHF. The chain recombines TRBV7-2 with TRBJ1-6, with TRBD1 matching 7 bases. The CDR3 covers 17 residues. Germline trimming cut 6 bases from V and 3 bases from J; bases unmatched to any gene: 11. Germline values: CDR1 SGHTA, CDR2 FQGNSA.